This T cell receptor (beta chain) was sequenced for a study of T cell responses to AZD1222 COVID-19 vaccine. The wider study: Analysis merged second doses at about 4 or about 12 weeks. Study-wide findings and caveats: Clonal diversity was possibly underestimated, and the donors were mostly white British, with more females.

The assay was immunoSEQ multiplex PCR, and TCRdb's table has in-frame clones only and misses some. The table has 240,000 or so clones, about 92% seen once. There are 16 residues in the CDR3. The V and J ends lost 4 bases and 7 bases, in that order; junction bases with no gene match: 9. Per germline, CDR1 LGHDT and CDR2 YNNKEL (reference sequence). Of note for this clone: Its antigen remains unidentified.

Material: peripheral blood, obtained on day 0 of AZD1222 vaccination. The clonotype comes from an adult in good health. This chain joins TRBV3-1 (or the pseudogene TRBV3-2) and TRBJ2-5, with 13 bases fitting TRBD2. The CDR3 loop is CASSLGLAGAGGTQYF. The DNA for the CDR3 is TGTGCCAGCAGCCTCGGACTAGCGGGGGCCGGCGGGACCCAGTACTTC.